This T cell receptor (beta chain) was recorded in a study of cytomegalovirus exposure and HLA in healthy donors. As to this clone: No antigen is known for it.

Germline V CDR1 and CDR2: SGDLS, YYNGEE. CDR3 size: 12 residues. Trimming removed 0 bases from V and 13 bases from J, with 13 bases in between. PCR amplification relied on 60 Vbeta primers (plus 13 Jbeta primers). In the study's own analysis: Later analysis identified tens of millions of unique TCR beta chains, 9 million to 13 million shared. Only in-frame clones appear in the TCRdb table, and some are missing; sequencing was by immunoSEQ multiplex PCR. V, J and clone size are those of that table, while D and trimming were read from the DNA. The data show 120,000 to 150,000 clones, 75% to 80% seen once. Notes on the study in general: The availability of immune exposure information extended only to CMV serostatus. CMV antigen specificity of a few CMV-associated chains was confirmed in vitro. Later, an analysis found that common viral pathogens appeared to be linked with several of the most significant clusters.

The source material was PBMCs. The sequence came from a woman aged 25 to 39 in good health and CMV-seronegative. J is TRBJ1-1 and V is TRBV9; D is undetermined. CDR3 residues: CASSVVPGALFF. The CDR3 coding sequence is TGTGCCAGCAGCGTAGTCCCGGGAGCCCTTTTCTTT.